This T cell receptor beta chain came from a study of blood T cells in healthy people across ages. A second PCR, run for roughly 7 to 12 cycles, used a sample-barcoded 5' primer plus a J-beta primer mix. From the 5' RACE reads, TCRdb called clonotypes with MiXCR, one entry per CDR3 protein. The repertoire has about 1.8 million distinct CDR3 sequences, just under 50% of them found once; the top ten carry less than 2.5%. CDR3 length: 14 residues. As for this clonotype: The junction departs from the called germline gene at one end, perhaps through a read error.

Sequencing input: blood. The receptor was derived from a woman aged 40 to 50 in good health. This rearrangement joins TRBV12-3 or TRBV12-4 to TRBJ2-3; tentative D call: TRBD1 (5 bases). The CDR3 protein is CANSLAIQEDTQYF. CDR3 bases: TGTGCCAACAGTTTAGCCATACAGGAAGATACGCAGTATTTT.